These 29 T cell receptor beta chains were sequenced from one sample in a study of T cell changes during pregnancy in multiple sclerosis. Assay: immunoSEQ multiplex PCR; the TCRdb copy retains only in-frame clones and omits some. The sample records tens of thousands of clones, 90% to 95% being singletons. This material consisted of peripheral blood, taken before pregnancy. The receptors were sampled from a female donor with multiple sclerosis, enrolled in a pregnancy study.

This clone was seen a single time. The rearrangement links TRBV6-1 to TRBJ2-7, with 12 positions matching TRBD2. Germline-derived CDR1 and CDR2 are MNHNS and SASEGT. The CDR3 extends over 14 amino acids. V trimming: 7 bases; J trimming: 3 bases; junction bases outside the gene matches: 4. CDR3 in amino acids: CASNLAGGDYEQYF. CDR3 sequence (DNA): TGTGCCAGCAACCTAGCGGGAGGGGACTACGAGCAGTACTTC.

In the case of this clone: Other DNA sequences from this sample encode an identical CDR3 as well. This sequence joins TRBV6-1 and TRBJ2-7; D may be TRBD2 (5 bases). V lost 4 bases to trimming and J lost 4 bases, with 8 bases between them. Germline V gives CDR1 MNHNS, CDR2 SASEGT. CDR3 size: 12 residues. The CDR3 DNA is TGTGCCAGCAGTGTTGAGGGATACGAGCAGTACTTC. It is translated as CASSVEGYEQYF.

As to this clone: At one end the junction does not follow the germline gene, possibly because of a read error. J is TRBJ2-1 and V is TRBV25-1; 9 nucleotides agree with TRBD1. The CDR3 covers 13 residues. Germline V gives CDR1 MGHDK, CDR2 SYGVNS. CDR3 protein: CASSEGQGNRLVF. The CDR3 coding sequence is TGTGCCAGCAGTGAGGGACAGGGAAACAGGTTGGTCTTC. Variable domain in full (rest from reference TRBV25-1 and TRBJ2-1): EADIYQTPRYLVIGTGKKITLECSQTMGHDKMYWYQQDPGMELHLIHYSYGVNSTEKGDLSSESTVSRIRTEHFPLTLESARPSHTSQYLCASSEGQGNRLVFGPGTRLTVL.

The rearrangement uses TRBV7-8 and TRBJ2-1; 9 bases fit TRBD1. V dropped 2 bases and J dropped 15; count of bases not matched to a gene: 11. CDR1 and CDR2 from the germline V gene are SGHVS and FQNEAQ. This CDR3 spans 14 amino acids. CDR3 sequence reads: CASSLRGTGSFPFF. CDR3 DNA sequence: TGTGCCAGCAGCTTAAGAGGGACAGGGAGCTTCCCGTTCTTC.

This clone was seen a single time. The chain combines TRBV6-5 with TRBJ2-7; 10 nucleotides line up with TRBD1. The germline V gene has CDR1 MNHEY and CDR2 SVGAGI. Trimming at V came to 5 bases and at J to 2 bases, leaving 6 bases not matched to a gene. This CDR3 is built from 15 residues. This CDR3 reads CASSGSGTGAYEQYF. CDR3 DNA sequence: TGTGCCAGCAGTGGATCCGGGACAGGGGCCTACGAGCAGTACTTC.

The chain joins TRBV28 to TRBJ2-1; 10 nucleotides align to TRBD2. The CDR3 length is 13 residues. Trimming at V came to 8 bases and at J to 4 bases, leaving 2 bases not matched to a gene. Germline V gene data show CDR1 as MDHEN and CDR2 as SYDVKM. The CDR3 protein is CASGLADYNEQFF. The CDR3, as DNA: TGTGCCAGCGGACTAGCGGATTACAATGAGCAGTTCTTC.

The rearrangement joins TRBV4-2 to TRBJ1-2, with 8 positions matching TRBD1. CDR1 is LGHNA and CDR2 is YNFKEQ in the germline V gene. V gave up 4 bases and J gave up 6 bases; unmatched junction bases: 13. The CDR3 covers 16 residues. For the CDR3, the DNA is TGTGCCAGCAGCCTCGGACAGGGAAGGGAGGCTAATGGCTACACCTTC. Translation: CASSLGQGREANGYTF.

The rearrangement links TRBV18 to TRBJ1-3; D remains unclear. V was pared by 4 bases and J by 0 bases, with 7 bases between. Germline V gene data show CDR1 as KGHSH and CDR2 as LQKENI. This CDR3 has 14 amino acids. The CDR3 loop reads CASSLGSSGNTIYF. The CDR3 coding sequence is TGTGCCAGCTCACTCGGGTCCTCTGGAAACACCATATATTTT. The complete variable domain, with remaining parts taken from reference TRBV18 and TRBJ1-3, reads NAGVMQNPRHLVRRRGQEARLRCSPMKGHSHVYWYRQLPEEGLKFMVYLQKENIIDESGMPKERFSAEFPKEGPSILRIQQVVRGDSAAYFCASSLGSSGNTIYFGEGSWLTVV.

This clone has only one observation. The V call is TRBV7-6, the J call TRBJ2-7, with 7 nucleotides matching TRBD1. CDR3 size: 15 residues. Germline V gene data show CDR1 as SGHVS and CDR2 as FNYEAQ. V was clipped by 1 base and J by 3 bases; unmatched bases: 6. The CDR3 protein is CASSLEGQNFYEQYF. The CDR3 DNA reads TGTGCCAGCAGCTTAGAGGGACAGAATTTCTACGAGCAGTACTTC.

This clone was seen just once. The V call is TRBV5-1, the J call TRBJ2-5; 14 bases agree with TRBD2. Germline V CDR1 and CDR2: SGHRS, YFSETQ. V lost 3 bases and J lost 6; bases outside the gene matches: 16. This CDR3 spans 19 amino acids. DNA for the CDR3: TGCGCCAGCAGCTCCGGGACTAGCGGGAGTCCTCTGGCGGGAAAGACCCAGTACTTC. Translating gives CASSSGTSGSPLAGKTQYF. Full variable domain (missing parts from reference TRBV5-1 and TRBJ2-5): KAGVTQTPRYLIKTRGQQVTLSCSPISGHRSVSWYQQTPGQGLQFLFEYFSETQRNKGNFPGRFSGRQFSNSRSEMNVSTLELGDSALYLCASSSGTSGSPLAGKTQYFGPGTRLLVL.

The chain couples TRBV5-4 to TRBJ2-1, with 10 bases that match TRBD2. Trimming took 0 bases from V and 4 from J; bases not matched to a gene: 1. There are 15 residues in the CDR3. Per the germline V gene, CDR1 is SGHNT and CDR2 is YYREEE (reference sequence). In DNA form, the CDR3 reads TGTGCCAGCAGCTTGGAACTAGCGGGATACAATGAGCAGTTCTTC. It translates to CASSLELAGYNEQFF.

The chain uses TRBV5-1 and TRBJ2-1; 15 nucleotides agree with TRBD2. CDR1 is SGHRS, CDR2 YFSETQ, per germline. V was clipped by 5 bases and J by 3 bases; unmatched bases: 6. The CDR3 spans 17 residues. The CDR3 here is CASSHGTSGRNYNEQFF. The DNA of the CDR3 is TGCGCCAGCAGTCACGGGACTAGCGGGAGGAACTACAATGAGCAGTTCTTC.

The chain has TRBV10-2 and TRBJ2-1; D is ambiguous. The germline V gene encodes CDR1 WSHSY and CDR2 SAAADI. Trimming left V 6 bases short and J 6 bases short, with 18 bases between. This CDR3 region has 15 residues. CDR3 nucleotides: TGCGCCAGCAGGGCCCTAGTTACCCTGGCCAATGAGCAGTTCTTC. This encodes CASRALVTLANEQFF.

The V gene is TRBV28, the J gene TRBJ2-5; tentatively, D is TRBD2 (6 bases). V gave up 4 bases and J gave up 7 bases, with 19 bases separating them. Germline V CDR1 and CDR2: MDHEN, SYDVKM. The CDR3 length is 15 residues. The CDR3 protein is CASSSTGGRSGTQYF. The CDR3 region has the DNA TGTGCCAGCAGTTCCACCGGGGGTCGGAGCGGGACCCAGTACTTC.

The CDR3 nucleotides are TGTGCCAGCAGCTTTTTGGTGGGGACAGATGGAAACACCATATATTTT. Amino acid sequence: CASSFLVGTDGNTIYF. J is TRBJ1-3 and V is TRBV7-9; the match to TRBD1 covers 7 bases. The CDR3 has 16 amino acids. Germline CDR1 reads SEHNR; CDR2 reads FQNEAQ (reference sequence). With V trimmed by 3 bases and J by 3 bases, 8 bases remained unmatched.

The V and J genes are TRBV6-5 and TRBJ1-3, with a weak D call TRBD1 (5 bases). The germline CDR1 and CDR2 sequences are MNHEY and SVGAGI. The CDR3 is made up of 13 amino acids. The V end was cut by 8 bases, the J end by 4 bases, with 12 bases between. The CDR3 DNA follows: TGTGCCAGCCAAAGGGGATACGGAAACACCATATATTTT. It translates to CASQRGYGNTIYF.

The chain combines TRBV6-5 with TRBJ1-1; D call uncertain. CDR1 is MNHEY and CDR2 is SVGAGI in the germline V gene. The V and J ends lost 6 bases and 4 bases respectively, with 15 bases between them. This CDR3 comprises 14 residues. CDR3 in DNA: TGTGCCAGCAGCCCCGGATACGGGTCCACTGAAGCTTTCTTT. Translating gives CASSPGYGSTEAFF.

CDR3 coding DNA: TGCGCCAGCAGGGAACTCCGGGTCCTTAACACAGATACGCAGTATTTT. Translating it yields CASRELRVLNTDTQYF. The chain couples TRBV5-1 to TRBJ2-3, with D hard to call. The CDR3 has 16 amino acids. Trimming took 5 bases from V and 2 from J, leaving 18 bases between them. Germline CDR1 reads SGHRS; CDR2 reads YFSETQ.

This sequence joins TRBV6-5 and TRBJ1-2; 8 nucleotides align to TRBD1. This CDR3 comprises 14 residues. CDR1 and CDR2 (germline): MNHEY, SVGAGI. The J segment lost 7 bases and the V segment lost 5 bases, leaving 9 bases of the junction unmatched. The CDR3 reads CASSGQGGASGYTF. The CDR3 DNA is TGTGCCAGCAGTGGACAGGGAGGGGCGAGTGGCTACACCTTC.

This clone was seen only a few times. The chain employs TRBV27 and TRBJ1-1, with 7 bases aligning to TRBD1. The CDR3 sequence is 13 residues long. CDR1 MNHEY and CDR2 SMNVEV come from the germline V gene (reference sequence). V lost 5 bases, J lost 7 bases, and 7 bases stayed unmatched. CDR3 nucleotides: TGTGCCAGCAGTCCCGTTACAGGGGATGAAGCTTTCTTT. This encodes CASSPVTGDEAFF.

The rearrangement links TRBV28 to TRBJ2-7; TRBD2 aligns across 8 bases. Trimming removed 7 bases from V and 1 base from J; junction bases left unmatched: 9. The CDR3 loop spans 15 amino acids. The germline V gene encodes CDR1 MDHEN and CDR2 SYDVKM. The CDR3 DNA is TGTGCCAGCACCCCCACAGCGGGAGAGTCCTACGAGCAGTACTTC. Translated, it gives CASTPTAGESYEQYF.

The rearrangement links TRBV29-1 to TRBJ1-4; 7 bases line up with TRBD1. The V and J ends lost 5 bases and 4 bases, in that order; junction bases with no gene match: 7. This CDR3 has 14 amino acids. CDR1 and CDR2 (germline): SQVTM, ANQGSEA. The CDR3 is CSVRGDSHNEKLFF. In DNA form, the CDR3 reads TGCAGCGTTAGGGGGGACAGCCATAATGAAAAACTGTTTTTT.

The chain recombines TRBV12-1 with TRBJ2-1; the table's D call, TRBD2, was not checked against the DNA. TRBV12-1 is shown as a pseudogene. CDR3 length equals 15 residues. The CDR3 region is CASSSTSGRADEQFF. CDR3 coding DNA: TGTGCCAGCAGCTCGACTAGCGGGAGGGCTGATGAGCAGTTCTTC.

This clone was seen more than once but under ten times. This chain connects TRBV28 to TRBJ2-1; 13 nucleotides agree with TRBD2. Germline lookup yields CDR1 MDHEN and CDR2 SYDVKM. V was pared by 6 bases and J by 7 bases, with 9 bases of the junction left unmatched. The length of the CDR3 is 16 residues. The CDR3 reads CASSSRTSGRLNEQFF. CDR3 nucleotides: TGTGCCAGCAGCAGCCGGACTAGCGGGAGACTAAATGAGCAGTTCTTC.

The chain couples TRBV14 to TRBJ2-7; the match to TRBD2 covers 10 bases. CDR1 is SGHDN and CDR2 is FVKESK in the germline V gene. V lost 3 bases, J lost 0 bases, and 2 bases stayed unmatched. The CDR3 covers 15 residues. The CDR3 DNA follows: TGTGCCAGCAGCCAGGCTAGCGGGAGCTCCTACGAGCAGTACTTC. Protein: CASSQASGSSYEQYF.

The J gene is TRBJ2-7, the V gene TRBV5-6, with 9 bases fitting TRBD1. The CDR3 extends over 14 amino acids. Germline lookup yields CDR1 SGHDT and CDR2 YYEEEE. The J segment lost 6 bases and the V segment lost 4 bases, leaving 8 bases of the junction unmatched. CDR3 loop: CASSPRDRASEQYF. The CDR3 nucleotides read TGTGCCAGCAGCCCAAGGGACAGGGCCAGCGAGCAGTACTTC.

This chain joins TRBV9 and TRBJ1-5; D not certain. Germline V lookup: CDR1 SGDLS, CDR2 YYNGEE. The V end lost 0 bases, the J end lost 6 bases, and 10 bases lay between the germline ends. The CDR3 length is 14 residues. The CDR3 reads CASSVGGVGQPQHF. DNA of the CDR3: TGTGCCAGCAGCGTAGGGGGAGTCGGTCAGCCCCAGCATTTT. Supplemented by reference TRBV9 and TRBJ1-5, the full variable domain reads DSGVTQTPKHLITATGQRVTLRCSPRSGDLSVYWYQQSLDQGLQFLIQYYNGEERAKGNILERFSAQQFPDLHSELNLSSLELGDSALYFCASSVGGVGQPQHFGDGTRLSIL.

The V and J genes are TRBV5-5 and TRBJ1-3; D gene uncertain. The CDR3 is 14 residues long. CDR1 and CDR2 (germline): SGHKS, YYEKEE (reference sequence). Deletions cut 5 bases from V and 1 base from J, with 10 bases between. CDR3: CASSEDFSGNTIYF. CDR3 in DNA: TGTGCCAGCAGTGAAGACTTTTCTGGAAACACCATATATTTT.

CDR3 bases: TGCGCCAGCAGCCAAGATGCGGGTCGGGGAGATACGCAGTATTTT. Its translation: CASSQDAGRGDTQYF. The chain employs TRBV4-1 and TRBJ2-3; tentatively, D is TRBD2 (5 bases). CDR3 length: 15 amino acids. Per germline, CDR1 MGHRA and CDR2 YSYEKL. V shed 0 bases and J shed 5 bases, with 12 bases lying between them.